This T cell receptor beta chain was documented in a study of vaccination and CD4 T cells after COVID-19. Study results and limitations: Convalescent patients had 304 of 307 vaccine-specific clones showing spike mono-reactivity. Median SARS-CoV-2-reactive clonotype numbers rose nonsignificantly, about 20 to 40.

The Oncomine TCR Beta short-read assay was what sequenced the DNA obtained from cultured CD4+ T cells. TCRdb recomputed calls from the PCR reads with MiXCR, one row per CDR3 protein. The sample yields around 13,000 distinct CDR3 sequences, 45% to 60% seen once. CDR3 length: 13 residues. J lost 6 bases, V lost 5 bases, and 6 bases had no gene match. Germline CDR1 MNHEY, CDR2 SMNVEV (reference sequence). A note on this clonotype: Its antigen is undetermined.

The treatment was: 10-day PBMC culture with coronavirus spike peptide pools or control peptides (ViraFEST assay). Antigen-specific T cells were expanded with peptide pools by ViraFEST, and TCRs were then sequenced. Researchers reported culturing about 2 million PBMCs per well with 10 IU/ml IL-2 and roughly 9.8 ug/ml peptide pools. The sequence was collected from a human donor who had recovered from COVID-19. Input material: CD4+ T cells from blood, cultured in vitro. V usage is TRBV27 and J usage is TRBJ2-5, with 7 bases fitting TRBD1. In DNA, the CDR3 is TGTGCCAGCAGTCTCGCGGACAGGAAGACCCAGTACTTC. This encodes CASSLADRKTQYF.